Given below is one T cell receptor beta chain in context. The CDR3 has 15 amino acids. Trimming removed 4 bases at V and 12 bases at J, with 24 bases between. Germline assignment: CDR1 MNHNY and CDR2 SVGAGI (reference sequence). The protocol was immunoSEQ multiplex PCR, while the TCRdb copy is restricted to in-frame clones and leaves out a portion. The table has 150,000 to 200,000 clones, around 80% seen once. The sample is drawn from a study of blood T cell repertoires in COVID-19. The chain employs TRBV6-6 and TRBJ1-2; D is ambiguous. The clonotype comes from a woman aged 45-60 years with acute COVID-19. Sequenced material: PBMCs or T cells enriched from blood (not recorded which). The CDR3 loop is CASSLLTLGSSEDTF. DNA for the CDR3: TGTGCCAGCAGTTTACTCACCCTCGGGTCGTCAGAGGACACCTTC.